This T cell receptor (beta chain) was retrieved from a study of cytomegalovirus exposure and HLA in healthy donors. Notes on the study in general: Researchers counted roughly 150 TCR beta chains as cytomegalovirus-associated.

As regards this clone: The antigen is not known.

Donors showed nominal health when sampled, although they likely had unrecorded immune exposures. PCR employed 60 Vbeta and 13 Jbeta primers. Method: immunoSEQ multiplex PCR; TCRdb's copy keeps in-frame clones and lacks some. The table includes about 150,000 clones, 70% to 85% detected once. CDR3 length: 15 amino acids. The V segment lost 2 bases and the J segment 1 base; nucleotides outside the gene matches: 5. Germline CDR1 reads SGHNT; CDR2 reads YYREEE (reference sequence). This TCR was recovered from a man under 40 in good health and CMV-seronegative. Sequencing was done on a sample of PBMCs. The chain combines TRBV5-4 with TRBJ1-1; 7 nucleotides match TRBD1. CDR3 sequence (DNA): TGTGCCAGCAGCTTCGGGGCAGGGGGGAACACTGAAGCTTTCTTT. Its translation is CASSFGAGGNTEAFF. The whole variable domain, remainder taken from reference TRBV5-4 and TRBJ1-1, is ETGVTQSPTHLIKTRGQQVTLRCSSQSGHNTVSWYQQALGQGPQFIFQYYREEENGRGNFPPRFSGLQFPNYSSELNVNALELDDSALYLCASSFGAGGNTEAFFGQGTRLTVV.